What follows are 17 T cell receptor beta chains derived from one specimen sequenced in a study of cytomegalovirus exposure and HLA in healthy donors. With 60 Vbeta and 13 Jbeta primers, the PCR was carried out. The method was immunoSEQ multiplex PCR; TCRdb's version includes in-frame clones alone and lacks a portion of them. Of around 90,000 clones in the sample, roughly 84% are singletons; the top ten hold about 2.9%. Sequenced input: PBMCs. The receptors derive from a man aged 30 to 39 in good health and CMV-seronegative.

As to this clone: Sequence at one end of the junction differs from germline and may be a read error. DNA for the CDR3: TGTGCCAGCAGCTACTCTACAGGCCAGGTTTCACCCCTCCACTTT. This encodes CASSYSTGQVSPLHF. J is TRBJ1-6 and V is TRBV6-5, with a possible D match to TRBD1 (5 bases). This CDR3 comprises 15 residues. Germline lookup yields CDR1 MNHEY and CDR2 SVGAGI.

V and J are TRBV5-1 and TRBJ1-3, with D perhaps matching TRBD1 (5 bases). Germline CDR1 and CDR2: SGHRS and YFSETQ. The germline V and J ends were trimmed by 3 bases and 0 bases, with 10 bases remaining between them. CDR3 length: 15 amino acids. The CDR3 nucleotides are TGCGCCAGCAGCTCGACAGCCAGCTCTGGAAACACCATATATTTT. Amino acids: CASSSTASSGNTIYF.

J is TRBJ2-7 and V is TRBV5-1, with 12 bases aligning to TRBD1. This CDR3 has 16 amino acids. V trimming: 4 bases; J trimming: 7 bases; junction bases outside the gene matches: 12. The germline CDR1 and CDR2 sequences are SGHRS and YFSETQ. CDR3 sequence reads: CASSRMSGTGGSEQYF. The DNA of the CDR3 is TGCGCCAGCAGCAGGATGTCCGGGACAGGGGGCAGTGAGCAGTACTTC.

The chain recombines TRBV30 with TRBJ1-3; D gene ambiguous. The CDR3 runs to 13 residues. Trimming removed 4 bases at V and 0 bases at J, with 7 bases between. In germline, CDR1 is GTSNPN, CDR2 SVGIG (reference sequence). The CDR3 protein is CAWMQVSGNTIYF. The CDR3 DNA reads TGTGCCTGGATGCAGGTCTCTGGAAACACCATATATTTT.

This chain links TRBV6-5 with TRBJ2-3, with TRBD1 identical over 7 bases. Per germline, CDR1 MNHEY and CDR2 SVGAGI. With V trimmed by 5 bases and J by 2 bases, 7 bases remained unmatched. This CDR3 is 15 amino acids long. The CDR3 bases are TGTGCCAGCAGTCACCAGACAGGGCTCACAGATACGCAGTATTTT. Residues: CASSHQTGLTDTQYF.

The chain combines TRBV28 with TRBJ1-1, with 7 nucleotides matching TRBD1. Germline assignment: CDR1 MDHEN and CDR2 SYDVKM. J was trimmed by 5 bases and V by 7 bases; bases with no gene match: 7. There are 13 residues in the CDR3. The CDR3 DNA reads as TGTGCCAGCAATAGACAGGGTCTAACTGAAGCTTTCTTT. Encoded protein: CASNRQGLTEAFF.

V usage is TRBV18 and J usage is TRBJ2-7; tentative D call: TRBD2 (5 bases). V was shortened by 9 bases and J by 0 bases, with 15 bases between the two germline ends. CDR1 and CDR2 (germline): KGHSH, LQKENI. The CDR3 loop spans 14 amino acids. In DNA, the CDR3 is TGTGCCAGTACACGAGGCACTAGCTCCTACGAGCAGTACTTC. Translating gives CASTRGTSSYEQYF.

The chain has TRBV5-8 and TRBJ1-4; no reliable D call. CDR3 length: 13 residues. The V end was cut by 2 bases, the J end by 7 bases, with 9 bases between. Per the germline V gene, CDR1 is SGHTS and CDR2 is YDEGEE. CDR3 DNA: TGTGCCAGCAGCTTAGTAACGGGTGAAAAACTGTTTTTT. Its protein is CASSLVTGEKLFF.

In its sample, this clone was seen a few times. This chain links TRBV28 with TRBJ1-2, with 7 bases fitting TRBD1. The junction had 12 bases not matched to a gene; V was cut back by 5 bases and J by 3 bases. The CDR3 spans 16 residues. CDR1 is MDHEN and CDR2 is SYDVKM in the germline V gene. The CDR3 sequence is CASSIPTGAAHYGYTF. The CDR3 region has the DNA TGTGCCAGCAGTATCCCCACAGGGGCCGCTCACTATGGCTACACCTTC.

As regards this clone: This same CDR3 is encoded by further DNA sequences in the sample. The chain has TRBV13 and TRBJ1-2, with TRBD1 matching over 7 bases. The junction had 14 bases not matched to a gene; V was cut back by 5 bases and J by 11 bases. The CDR3 consists of 14 residues. Germline CDR1 reads PRHDT; CDR2 reads FYEKMQ (reference sequence). The DNA of the CDR3 is TGTGCCAGCAGCGCAACCGGGACAGAGCCTGGTTACACCTTC. This encodes CASSATGTEPGYTF.

J is TRBJ1-2 and V is TRBV7-3, with a weak D call TRBD1 (6 bases). Trimming pared 5 bases from V and 6 bases from J, leaving 19 bases between. The CDR3 spans 15 residues. Germline lookup yields CDR1 SGHTA and CDR2 FQGTGA. In DNA form, the CDR3 reads TGTGCCAGCAGCCCTTCTCCACAGGGTCAGAATGGCTACACCTTC. It specifies CASSPSPQGQNGYTF.

The CDR3 reads CATMVGNTIYF. The CDR3 DNA sequence: TGTGCCACTATGGTAGGAAACACCATATATTTT. J is TRBJ1-3 and V is TRBV6-6; D not resolved. Trimming took 10 bases from V and 4 from J, leaving 8 bases between them. This CDR3 spans 11 amino acids. Germline assignment: CDR1 MNHNY and CDR2 SVGAGI (reference sequence).

This clone occurred once. The rearrangement uses TRBV7-8 and TRBJ1-5; D is unresolved. The V end lost 5 bases, the J end lost 4 bases, and 15 bases lay between the germline ends. The CDR3 extends over 15 amino acids. Germline V gene data show CDR1 as SGHVS and CDR2 as FQNEAQ. In nucleotides, the CDR3 is TGTGCCAGCAGCCATCCAGCGGGGAGGAATCAGCCCCAGCATTTT. This translates into CASSHPAGRNQPQHF. Filled out from reference TRBV7-8 and TRBJ1-5, the complete variable domain reads GAGVSQSPRYKVAKRGQDVALRCDPISGHVSLFWYQQALGQGPEFLTYFQNEAQLDKSGLPSDRFFAERPEGSVSTLKIQRTQQEDSAVYLCASSHPAGRNQPQHFGDGTRLSIL.

In regard to this clone: The sample holds other DNA sequences that translate to the same CDR3. The rearrangement links TRBV5-1 to TRBJ1-2; 7 bases map to TRBD1. The CDR3 spans 14 residues. V was clipped by 0 bases and J by 4 bases; unmatched bases: 3. Per germline, CDR1 SGHRS and CDR2 YFSETQ. The CDR3 sequence is CASSLGQGGYGYTF. As DNA, the CDR3 is TGCGCCAGCAGCTTGGGACAGGGTGGCTATGGCTACACCTTC. Full variable domain (remainder filled in from reference TRBV5-1 and TRBJ1-2): KAGVTQTPRYLIKTRGQQVTLSCSPISGHRSVSWYQQTPGQGLQFLFEYFSETQRNKGNFPGRFSGRQFSNSRSEMNVSTLELGDSALYLCASSLGQGGYGYTFGSGTRLTVV.

The chain employs TRBV5-1 and TRBJ2-3, with TRBD1 matching 10 bases. This CDR3 spans 16 amino acids. The germline V gene has CDR1 SGHRS and CDR2 YFSETQ. Trimming at V came to 4 bases and at J to 2 bases, leaving 7 bases not matched to a gene. CDR3: CASSPFDRGLTDTQYF. Written as DNA, the CDR3 is TGCGCCAGCAGCCCGTTCGACAGGGGGCTCACAGATACGCAGTATTTT.

A few counts support this clone. This rearrangement joins TRBV6-6 to TRBJ1-3, with 8 nucleotides matching TRBD1. Trimming took 5 bases from V and 4 from J; bases not matched to a gene: 4. The CDR3 is made up of 14 amino acids. Germline V gene data show CDR1 as MNHNY and CDR2 as SVGAGI (reference sequence). This CDR3 is CASSQGQAGNTIYF. The CDR3 DNA reads TGTGCCAGCAGTCAGGGACAGGCCGGAAACACCATATATTTT.

This clone was detected only a few times. This chain joins TRBV7-9 and TRBJ1-2, with 8 bases aligning to TRBD1. V was clipped by 7 bases and J by 0 bases; unmatched bases: 4. Germline loops: CDR1 SEHNR, CDR2 FQNEAQ (reference sequence). The CDR3 contains 14 residues. The CDR3 region is CASIQGAANYGYTF. CDR3 sequence (DNA): TGTGCCAGCATCCAGGGGGCAGCTAACTATGGCTACACCTTC. The complete variable domain, with remaining parts taken from reference TRBV7-9 and TRBJ1-2, reads DTGVSQNPRHKITKRGQNVTFRCDPISEHNRLYWYRQTLGQGPEFLTYFQNEAQLEKSRLLSDRFSAERPKGSFSTLEIQRTEQGDSAMYLCASIQGAANYGYTFGSGTRLTVV.